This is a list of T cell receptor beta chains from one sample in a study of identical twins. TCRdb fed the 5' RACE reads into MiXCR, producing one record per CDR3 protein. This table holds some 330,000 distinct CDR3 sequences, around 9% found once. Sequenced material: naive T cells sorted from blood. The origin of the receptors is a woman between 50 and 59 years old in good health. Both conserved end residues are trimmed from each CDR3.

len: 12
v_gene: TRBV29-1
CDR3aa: SVRSSVEGGELF

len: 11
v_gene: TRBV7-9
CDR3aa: ASRRDSRQPQH

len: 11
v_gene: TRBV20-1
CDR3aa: SARRGGTGELF

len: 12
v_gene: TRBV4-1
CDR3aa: ASSLRQGSEKLF

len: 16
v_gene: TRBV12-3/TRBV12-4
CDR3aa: ASSLGGGLAGVTDTQY

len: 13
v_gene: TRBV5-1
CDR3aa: ASSLGQGEQETQY

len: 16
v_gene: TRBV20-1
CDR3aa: SARDNWGSPSTNEKLF

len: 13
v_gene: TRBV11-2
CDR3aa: ASSLFMTGINEQY

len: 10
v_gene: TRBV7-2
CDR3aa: ASTQYQETQY

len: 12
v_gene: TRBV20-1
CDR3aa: SARPGQGRNGYT

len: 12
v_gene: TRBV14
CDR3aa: ASSSRASTGELF

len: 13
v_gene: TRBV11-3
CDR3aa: ASSLDSQTEETQY

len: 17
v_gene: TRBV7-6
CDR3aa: ASSSDPGLAGGSSYEQY

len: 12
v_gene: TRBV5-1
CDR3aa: ASSLEMTVSEAF

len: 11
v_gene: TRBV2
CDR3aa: ASSELGEGAQY

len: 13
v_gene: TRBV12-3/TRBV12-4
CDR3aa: ASSSPWGGDNEQF

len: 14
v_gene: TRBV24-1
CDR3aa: ATSDSKRDPTDTQY

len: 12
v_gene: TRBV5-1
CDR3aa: ASSGTGGLETQY

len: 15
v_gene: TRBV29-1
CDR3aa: SVDLWEGFWGSNEQF

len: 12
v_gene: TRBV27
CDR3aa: ASSLWGPTDEQF

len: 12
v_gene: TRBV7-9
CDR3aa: ASSPGTSVWEQY

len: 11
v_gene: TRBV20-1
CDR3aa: SARDMHNYGYT

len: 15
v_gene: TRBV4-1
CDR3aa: ASSQRNEAGPKETQY

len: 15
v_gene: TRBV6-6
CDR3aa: ASSLHQTGIINQPQH

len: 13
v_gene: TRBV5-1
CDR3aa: ASSLTAGQAGELF

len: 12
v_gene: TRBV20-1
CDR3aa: SAREDWTNEKLF

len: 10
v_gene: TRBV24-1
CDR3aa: ATSGLSGELF

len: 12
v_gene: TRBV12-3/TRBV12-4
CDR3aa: ASSLTAAKPEQY

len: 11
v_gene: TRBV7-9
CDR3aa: ASSLVLGHEQY

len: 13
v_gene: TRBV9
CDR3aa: ASSVESGGRDEQF

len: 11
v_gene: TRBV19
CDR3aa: ASSSSLPNEQF

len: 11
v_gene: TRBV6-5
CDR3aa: ASSSPGETEAF

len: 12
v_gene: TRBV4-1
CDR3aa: ASSQLQGENTIY

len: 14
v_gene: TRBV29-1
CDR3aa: SVGGGQASNTGELF

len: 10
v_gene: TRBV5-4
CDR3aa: TYRDRDTEAF

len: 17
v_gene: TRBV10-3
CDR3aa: AISLTGTGGPSGANVLT

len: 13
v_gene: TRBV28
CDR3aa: ASKKGQNSNQPQH

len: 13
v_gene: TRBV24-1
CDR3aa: ATSDRQGLRETQY

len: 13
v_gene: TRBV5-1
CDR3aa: ASSGGTGDNSPLH

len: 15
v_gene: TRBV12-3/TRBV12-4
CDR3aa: ASSLALARGIQETQY

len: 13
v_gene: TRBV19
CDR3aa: ASSIGGLGNYEQY

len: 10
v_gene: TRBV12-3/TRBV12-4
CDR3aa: ASSLAGEQAF

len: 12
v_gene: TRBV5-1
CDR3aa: ASSILANTGELF

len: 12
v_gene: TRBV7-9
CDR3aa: ASSFETSMDEQF

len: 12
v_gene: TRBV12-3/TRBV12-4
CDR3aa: ASRRVLNTGELF

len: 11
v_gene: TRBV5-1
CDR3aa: ASSLAWDNEQF

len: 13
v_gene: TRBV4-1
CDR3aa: ASSQGPGSYNEQF

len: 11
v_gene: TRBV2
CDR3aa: ANERSGTGELF

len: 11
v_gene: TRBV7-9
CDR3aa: ASSLPVQETQY

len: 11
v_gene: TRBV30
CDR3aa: AWTHSGANVLT

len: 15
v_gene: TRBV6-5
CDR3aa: ASSYKTTGGGSTEAF

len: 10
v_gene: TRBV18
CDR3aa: ASSPVQETQY

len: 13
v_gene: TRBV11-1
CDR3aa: ASSRTSGRFGEQF